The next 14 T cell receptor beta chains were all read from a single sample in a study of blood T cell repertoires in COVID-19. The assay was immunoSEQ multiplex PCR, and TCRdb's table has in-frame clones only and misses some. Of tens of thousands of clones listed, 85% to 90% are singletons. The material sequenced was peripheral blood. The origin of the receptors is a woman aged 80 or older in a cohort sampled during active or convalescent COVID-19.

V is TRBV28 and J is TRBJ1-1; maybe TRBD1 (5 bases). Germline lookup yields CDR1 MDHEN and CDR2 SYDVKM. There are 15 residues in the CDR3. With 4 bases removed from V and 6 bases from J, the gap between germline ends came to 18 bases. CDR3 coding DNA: TGTGCCAGCAGTTCCCCGGCCAGGGAAGACGCTGAAGCTTTCTTT. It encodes CASSSPAREDAEAFF.

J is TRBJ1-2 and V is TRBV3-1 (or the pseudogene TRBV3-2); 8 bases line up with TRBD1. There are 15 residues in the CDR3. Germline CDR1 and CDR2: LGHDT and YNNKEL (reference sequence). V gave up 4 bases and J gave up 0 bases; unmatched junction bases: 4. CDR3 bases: TGTGCCAGCAGCCCGGGACAGGCAGCTAACTATGGCTACACCTTC. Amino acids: CASSPGQAANYGYTF.

The DNA for the CDR3 is TGTGCCAGTAGTTGGGGTAGTCTTCGGGCAATAGGAGGAGGTGAGCAGTTCTTC. Amino acids: CASSWGSLRAIGGGEQFF. The rearrangement joins TRBV19 to TRBJ2-1, with D possibly TRBD2 on 5 matching bases. CDR1 LNHDA and CDR2 SQIVND come from the germline V gene (reference sequence). Trimming pared 5 bases from V and 9 bases from J, leaving 29 bases between. This CDR3 comprises 18 residues.

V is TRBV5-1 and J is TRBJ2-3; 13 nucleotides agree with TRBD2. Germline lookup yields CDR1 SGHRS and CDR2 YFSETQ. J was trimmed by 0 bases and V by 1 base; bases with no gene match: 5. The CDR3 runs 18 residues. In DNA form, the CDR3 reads TGCGCCAGCAGCTTGATCGGGACTAGCGGGATCAGCACAGATACGCAGTATTTT. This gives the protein CASSLIGTSGISTDTQYF.

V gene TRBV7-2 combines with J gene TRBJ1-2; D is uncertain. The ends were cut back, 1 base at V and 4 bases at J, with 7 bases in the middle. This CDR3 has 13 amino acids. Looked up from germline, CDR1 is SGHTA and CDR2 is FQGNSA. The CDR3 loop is CASSLGEFYGYTF. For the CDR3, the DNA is TGTGCCAGCAGCTTAGGAGAGTTCTATGGCTACACCTTC.

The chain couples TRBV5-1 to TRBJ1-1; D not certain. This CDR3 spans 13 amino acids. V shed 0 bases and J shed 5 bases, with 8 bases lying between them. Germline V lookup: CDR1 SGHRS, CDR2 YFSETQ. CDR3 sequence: CASSLDRGTEAFF. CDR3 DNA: TGCGCCAGCAGCTTGGATAGAGGAACTGAAGCTTTCTTT.

The CDR3 loop reads CASSFSGASPYEQYF. Here the CDR3 DNA reads TGTGCCAGCAGTTTCTCAGGGGCTTCACCCTACGAGCAGTACTTC. This chain links TRBV27 with TRBJ2-7, with D possibly matching TRBD1 (6 bases). The CDR3 runs to 15 residues. Trimming removed 3 bases at V and 2 bases at J, with 14 bases between. The germline V gene encodes CDR1 MNHEY and CDR2 SMNVEV (reference sequence).

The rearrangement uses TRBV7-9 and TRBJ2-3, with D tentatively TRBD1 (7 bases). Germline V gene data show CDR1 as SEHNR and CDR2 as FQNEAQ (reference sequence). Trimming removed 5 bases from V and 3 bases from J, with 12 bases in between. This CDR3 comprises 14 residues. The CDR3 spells CASSGGGGTDTQYF. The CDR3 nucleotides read TGTGCCAGCAGCGGAGGGGGCGGTACAGATACGCAGTATTTT.

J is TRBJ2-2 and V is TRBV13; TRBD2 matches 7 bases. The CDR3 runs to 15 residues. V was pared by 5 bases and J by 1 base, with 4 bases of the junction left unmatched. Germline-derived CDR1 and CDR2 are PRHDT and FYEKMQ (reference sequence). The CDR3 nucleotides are TGTGCCAGCAGCCCGAAGCGGGAGAACACCGGGGAGCTGTTTTTT. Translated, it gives CASSPKRENTGELFF.

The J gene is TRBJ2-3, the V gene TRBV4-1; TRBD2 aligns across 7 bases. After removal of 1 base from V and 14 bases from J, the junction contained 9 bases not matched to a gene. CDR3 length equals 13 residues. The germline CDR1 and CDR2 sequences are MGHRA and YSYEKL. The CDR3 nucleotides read TGCGCCAGCAGCCAAGTAATCGGCGGGAGAGGGTATTTT. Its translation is CASSQVIGGRGYF.

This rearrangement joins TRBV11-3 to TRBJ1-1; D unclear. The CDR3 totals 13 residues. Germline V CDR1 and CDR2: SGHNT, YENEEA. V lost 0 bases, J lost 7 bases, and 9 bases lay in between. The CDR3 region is CASSLDLRDEAFF. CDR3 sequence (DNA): TGTGCCAGCAGCTTAGATTTGAGGGATGAAGCTTTCTTT.

In DNA form, the CDR3 reads TGTGCCAGCAGGGCCCTAGCGGCCTATTACAATGAGCAGTTCTTC. It codes for CASRALAAYYNEQFF. The chain is built from TRBV2 and TRBJ2-1, with TRBD2 matching over 7 bases. The CDR3 covers 15 residues. Trimming removed 6 bases from V and 4 bases from J; junction bases left unmatched: 9. CDR1 is SNHLY and CDR2 is FYNNEI in the germline V gene. Full variable domain (missing parts from reference TRBV2 and TRBJ2-1): EPEVTQTPSHQVTQMGQEVILRCVPISNHLYFYWYRQILGQKVEFLVSFYNNEISEKSEIFDDQFSVERPDGSNFTLKIRSTKLEDSAMYFCASRALAAYYNEQFFGPGTRLTVL.

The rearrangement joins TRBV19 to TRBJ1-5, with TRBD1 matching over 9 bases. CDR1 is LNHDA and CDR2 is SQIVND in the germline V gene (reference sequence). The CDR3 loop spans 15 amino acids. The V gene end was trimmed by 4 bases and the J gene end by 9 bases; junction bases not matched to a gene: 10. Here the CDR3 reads CASSSAGQGPRPQHF. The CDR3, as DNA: TGTGCCAGTAGTAGTGCGGGACAGGGCCCCCGGCCCCAGCATTTT.

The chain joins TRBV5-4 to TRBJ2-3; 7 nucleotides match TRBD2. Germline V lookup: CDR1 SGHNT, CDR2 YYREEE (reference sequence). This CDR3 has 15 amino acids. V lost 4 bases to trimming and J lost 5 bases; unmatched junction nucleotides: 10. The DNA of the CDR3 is TGTGCCAGCAGCCAATCTAGCGGCCTGGGAGATACGCAGTATTTT. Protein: CASSQSSGLGDTQYF.